The clone carrying this TCR beta chain was detected once. Germline values: CDR1 SGHTA, CDR2 FQGNSA. Trimming removed 6 bases from V and 1 base from J, with 15 bases in between. The CDR3 totals 15 residues. The record originates from a study of blood T cells in healthy people across ages. Alongside a J-beta primer mix, a sample-barcoded 5' primer served in a second PCR lasting roughly 6 to 12 cycles. One entry per CDR3 protein, called by TCRdb with MiXCR from the 5' RACE reads. This table holds 780,000 or so distinct CDR3 sequences, just over 55% found once. This chain uses TRBV7-2 with TRBJ1-1; TRBD1 is a possible D gene (5 bases). What was sequenced was blood. The sequence came from a man aged 35-49 years in good health. The CDR3 sequence is CASSLTGGGNTEAFF. For the CDR3, the DNA is TGTGCCAGCAGTTTGACGGGGGGGGGGAACACTGAAGCTTTCTTT.